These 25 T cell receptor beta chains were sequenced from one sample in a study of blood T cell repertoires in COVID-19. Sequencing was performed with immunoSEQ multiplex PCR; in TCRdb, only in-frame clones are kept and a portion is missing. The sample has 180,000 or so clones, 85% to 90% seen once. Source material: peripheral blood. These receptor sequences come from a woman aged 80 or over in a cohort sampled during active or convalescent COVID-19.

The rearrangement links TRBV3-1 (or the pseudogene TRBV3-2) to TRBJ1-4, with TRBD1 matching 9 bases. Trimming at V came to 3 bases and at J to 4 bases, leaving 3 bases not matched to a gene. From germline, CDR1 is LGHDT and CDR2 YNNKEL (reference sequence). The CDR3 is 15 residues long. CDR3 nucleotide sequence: TGTGCCAGCAGCCATCCGACAGGGGGTAATGAAAAACTGTTTTTT. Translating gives CASSHPTGGNEKLFF.

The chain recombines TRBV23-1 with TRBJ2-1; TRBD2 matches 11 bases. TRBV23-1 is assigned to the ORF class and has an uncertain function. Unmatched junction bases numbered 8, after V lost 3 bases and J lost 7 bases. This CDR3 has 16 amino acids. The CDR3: CASSHQTSGEDNEQFF. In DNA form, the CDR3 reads TGCGCCAGCAGTCACCAGACTAGCGGGGAGGATAATGAGCAGTTCTTC.

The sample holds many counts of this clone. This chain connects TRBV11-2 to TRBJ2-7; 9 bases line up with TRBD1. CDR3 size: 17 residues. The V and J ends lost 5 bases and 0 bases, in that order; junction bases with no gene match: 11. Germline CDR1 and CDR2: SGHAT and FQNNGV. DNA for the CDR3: TGTGCCAGCAGCACCAGGACAGGGGAAAGAAGCTCCTACGAGCAGTACGTC. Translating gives CASSTRTGERSSYEQYV.

The CDR3 coding sequence is TGCGCCAGCAGCCGAGAAAAGCGGGACTACAATGAGCAGTTCTTC. It encodes CASSREKRDYNEQFF. The genes are TRBV4-1 and TRBJ2-1, with 7 bases lining up with TRBD2. The J segment lost 3 bases and the V segment lost 4 bases, leaving 6 bases of the junction unmatched. The CDR3 loop spans 15 amino acids. In germline, CDR1 is MGHRA, CDR2 YSYEKL.

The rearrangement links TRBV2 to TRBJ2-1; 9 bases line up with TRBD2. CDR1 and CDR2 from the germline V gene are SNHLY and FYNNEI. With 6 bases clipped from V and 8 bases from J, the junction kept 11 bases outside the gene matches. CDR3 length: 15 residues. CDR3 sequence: CASRAGTSLLHEQFF. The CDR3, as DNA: TGTGCCAGCAGAGCCGGGACTAGCCTCCTCCATGAGCAGTTCTTC.

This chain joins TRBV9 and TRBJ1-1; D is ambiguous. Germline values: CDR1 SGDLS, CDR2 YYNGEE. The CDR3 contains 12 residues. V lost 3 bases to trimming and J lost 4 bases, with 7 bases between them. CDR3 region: CASSGGSTEAFF. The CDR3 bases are TGTGCCAGCAGCGGAGGGAGCACTGAAGCTTTCTTT.

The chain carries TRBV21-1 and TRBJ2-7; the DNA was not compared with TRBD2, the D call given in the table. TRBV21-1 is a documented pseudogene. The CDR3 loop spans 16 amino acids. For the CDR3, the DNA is TGTGCCAGCAGCAAGACTAGCGGGAGGGACTCCTACGAGCAGTACGTC. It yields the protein CASSKTSGRDSYEQYV.

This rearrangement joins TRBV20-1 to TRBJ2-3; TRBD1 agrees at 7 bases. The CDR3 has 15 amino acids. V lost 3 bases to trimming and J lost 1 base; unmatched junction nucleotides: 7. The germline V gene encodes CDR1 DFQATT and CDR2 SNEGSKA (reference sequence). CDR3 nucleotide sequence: TGCAGTGCTAGTTTAGGGGGCGCGGGCACAGATACGCAGTATTTT. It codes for CSASLGGAGTDTQYF.

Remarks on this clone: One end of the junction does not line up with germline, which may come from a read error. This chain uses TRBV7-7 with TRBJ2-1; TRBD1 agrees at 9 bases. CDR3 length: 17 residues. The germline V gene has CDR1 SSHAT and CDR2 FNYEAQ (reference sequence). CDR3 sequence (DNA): TGTGCTAGCAGCTTAGGGGAGACGGGACAGGGTATGAATGAGCAGTTCTTC. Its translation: CASSLGETGQGMNEQFF.

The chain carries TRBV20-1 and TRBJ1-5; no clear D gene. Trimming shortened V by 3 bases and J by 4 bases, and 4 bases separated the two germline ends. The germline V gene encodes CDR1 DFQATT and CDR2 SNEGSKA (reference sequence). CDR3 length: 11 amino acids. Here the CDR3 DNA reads TGCAGTGCTAGTTTAAATCAGCCCCAGCATTTT. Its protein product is CSASLNQPQHF.

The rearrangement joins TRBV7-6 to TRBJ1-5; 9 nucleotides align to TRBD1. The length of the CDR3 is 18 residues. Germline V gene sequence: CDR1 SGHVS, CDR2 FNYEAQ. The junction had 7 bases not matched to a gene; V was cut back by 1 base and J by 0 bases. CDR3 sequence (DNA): TGTGCCAGCAGCTTAGACAGGGGGCGACCTTATAGCAATCAGCCCCAGCATTTT. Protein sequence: CASSLDRGRPYSNQPQHF.

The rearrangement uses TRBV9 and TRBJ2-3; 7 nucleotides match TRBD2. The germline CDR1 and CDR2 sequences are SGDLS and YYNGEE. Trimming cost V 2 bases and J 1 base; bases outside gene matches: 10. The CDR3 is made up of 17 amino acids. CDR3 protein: CASSVGQTSRGTDTQYF. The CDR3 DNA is TGTGCCAGCAGCGTTGGCCAGACTAGCCGAGGCACAGATACGCAGTATTTT.

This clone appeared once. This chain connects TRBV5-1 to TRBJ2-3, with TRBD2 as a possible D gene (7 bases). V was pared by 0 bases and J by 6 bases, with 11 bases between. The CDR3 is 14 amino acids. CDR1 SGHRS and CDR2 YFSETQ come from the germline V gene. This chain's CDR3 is CASSLGGGYDTQYF. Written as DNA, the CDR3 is TGCGCCAGCAGCTTGGGCGGGGGCTACGATACGCAGTATTTT.

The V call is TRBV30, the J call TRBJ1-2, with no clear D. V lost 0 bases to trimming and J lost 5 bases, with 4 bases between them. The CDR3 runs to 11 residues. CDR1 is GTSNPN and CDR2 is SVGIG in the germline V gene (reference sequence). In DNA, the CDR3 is TGTGCCTGGAGTGTACAGTATGGCTACACCTTC. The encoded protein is CAWSVQYGYTF. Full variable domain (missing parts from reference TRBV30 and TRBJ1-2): SQTIHQWPATLVQPVGSPLSLECTVEGTSNPNLYWYRQAAGRGLQLLFYSVGIGQISSEVPQNLSASRPQDRQFILSSKKLLLSDSGFYLCAWSVQYGYTFGSGTRLTVV.

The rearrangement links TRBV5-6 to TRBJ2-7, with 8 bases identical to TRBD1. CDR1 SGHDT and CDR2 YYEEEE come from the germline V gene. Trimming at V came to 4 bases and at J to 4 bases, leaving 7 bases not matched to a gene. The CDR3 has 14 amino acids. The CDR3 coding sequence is TGTGCCAGCAGCCCAGGGGGCGAAACTTACGAGCAGTACTTC. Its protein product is CASSPGGETYEQYF.

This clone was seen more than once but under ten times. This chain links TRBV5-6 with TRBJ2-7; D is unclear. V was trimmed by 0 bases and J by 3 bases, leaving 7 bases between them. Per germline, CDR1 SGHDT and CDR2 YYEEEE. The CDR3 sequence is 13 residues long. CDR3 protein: CASSLGVNYEQYV. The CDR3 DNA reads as TGTGCCAGCAGCTTGGGCGTCAACTACGAGCAGTACGTC.

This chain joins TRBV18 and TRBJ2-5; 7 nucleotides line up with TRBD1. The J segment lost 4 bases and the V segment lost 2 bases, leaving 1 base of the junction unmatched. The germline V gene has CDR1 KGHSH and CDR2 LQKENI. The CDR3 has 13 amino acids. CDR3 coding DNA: TGTGCCAGCTCACCAGAGGGGGCAGAGACCCAGTACTTC. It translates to CASSPEGAETQYF. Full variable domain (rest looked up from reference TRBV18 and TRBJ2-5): NAGVMQNPRHLVRRRGQEARLRCSPMKGHSHVYWYRQLPEEGLKFMVYLQKENIIDESGMPKERFSAEFPKEGPSILRIQQVVRGDSAAYFCASSPEGAETQYFGPGTRLLVL.

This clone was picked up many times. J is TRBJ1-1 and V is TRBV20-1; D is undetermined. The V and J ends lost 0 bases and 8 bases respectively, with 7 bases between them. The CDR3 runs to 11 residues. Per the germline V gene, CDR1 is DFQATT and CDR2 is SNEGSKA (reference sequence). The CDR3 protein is CSARDQVEAFF. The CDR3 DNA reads TGCAGTGCTAGAGACCAGGTCGAAGCTTTCTTT.

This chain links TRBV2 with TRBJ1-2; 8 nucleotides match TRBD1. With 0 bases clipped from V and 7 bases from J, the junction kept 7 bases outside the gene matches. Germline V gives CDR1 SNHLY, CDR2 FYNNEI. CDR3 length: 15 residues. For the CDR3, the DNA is TGTGCCAGCAGTGAAGCGCGAGGGACAGGTCTTGGCTACACCTTC. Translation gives CASSEARGTGLGYTF.

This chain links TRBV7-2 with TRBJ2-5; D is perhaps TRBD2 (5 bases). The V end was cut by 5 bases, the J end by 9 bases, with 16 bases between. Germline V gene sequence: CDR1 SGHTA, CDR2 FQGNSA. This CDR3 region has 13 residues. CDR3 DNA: TGTGCCAGCAGCCCGGGATTCGCCCCGCCCCAGTACTTC. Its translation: CASSPGFAPPQYF.

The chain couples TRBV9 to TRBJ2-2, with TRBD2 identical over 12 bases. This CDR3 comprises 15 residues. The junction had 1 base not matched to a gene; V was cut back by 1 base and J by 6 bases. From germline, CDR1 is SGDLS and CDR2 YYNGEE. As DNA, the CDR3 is TGTGCCAGCAGCGTAAGACTAGCGGGAGCCGGGGAGCTGTTTTTT. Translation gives CASSVRLAGAGELFF.

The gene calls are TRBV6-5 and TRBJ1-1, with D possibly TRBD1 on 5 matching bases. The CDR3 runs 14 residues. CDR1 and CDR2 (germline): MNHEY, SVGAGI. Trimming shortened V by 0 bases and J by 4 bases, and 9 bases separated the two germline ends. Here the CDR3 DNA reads TGTGCCAGCAGTTACTCCCCAGGGCCCACTGAAGCTTTCTTT. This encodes CASSYSPGPTEAFF.

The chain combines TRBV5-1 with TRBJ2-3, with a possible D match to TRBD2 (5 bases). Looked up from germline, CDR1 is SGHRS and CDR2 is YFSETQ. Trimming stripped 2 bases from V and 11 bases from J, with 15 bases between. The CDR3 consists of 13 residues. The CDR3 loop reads CASSFDTLGVQYF. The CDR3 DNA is TGCGCCAGCAGCTTTGACACTCTCGGGGTGCAGTATTTT.

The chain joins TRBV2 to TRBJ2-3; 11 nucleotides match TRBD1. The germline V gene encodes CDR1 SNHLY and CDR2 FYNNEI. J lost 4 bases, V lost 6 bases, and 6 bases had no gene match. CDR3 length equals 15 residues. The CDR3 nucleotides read TGTGCCAGCAGGGTACCGGGACAGGGGGCAGATACGCAGTATTTT. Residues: CASRVPGQGADTQYF.

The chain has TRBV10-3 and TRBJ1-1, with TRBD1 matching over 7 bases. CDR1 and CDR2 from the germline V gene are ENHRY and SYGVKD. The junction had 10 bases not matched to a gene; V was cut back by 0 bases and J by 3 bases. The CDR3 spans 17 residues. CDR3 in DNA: TGTGCCATCAGTGAGTCGAAAGGGGGCGCGAGGGACACTGAAGCTTTCTTT. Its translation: CAISESKGGARDTEAFF.